The 28 T cell receptor beta chains in this list originate from one sample, sequenced in a study of shared clonotypes between healthy human individuals. Produced via immunoSEQ multiplex PCR; TCRdb's table is partial and in-frame only. The table records fewer than 3 million clones, just under 95% of them present only once. The sample comprised naive CD4+ T cells from PBMCs. The subset denotes: CD45RA+ positively selected. Source of these receptors: a man younger than 35 in good health. Some clones in this sample may be carry-over from other donors' samples.

V usage is TRBV29-1 and J usage is TRBJ2-2, with a weak D call TRBD2 (6 bases). CDR1 and CDR2 from the germline V gene are SQVTM and ANQGSEA. The germline V and J ends were trimmed by 6 bases and 9 bases, with 20 bases remaining between them. The CDR3 spans 14 residues. DNA for the CDR3: TGCAGCGTCCTAAAGGGACTGGCCCTTTGGGAGCTGTTTTTT. This translates into CSVLKGLALWELFF.

The chain uses TRBV15 and TRBJ2-1, with TRBD2 matching over 8 bases. Germline values: CDR1 LNHNV, CDR2 YYDKDF (reference sequence). The CDR3 covers 16 residues. V trimming: 0 bases; J trimming: 4 bases; junction bases outside the gene matches: 5. This CDR3 reads CATSRDYGRVYNEQFF. The CDR3 DNA is TGTGCCACCAGCAGAGATTACGGGAGGGTATACAATGAGCAGTTCTTC.

The chain couples TRBV25-1 to TRBJ2-7; D uncertain. The CDR3 runs 11 residues. V gave up 1 base and J gave up 8 bases, with 6 bases separating them. Germline assignment: CDR1 MGHDK and CDR2 SYGVNS. This CDR3 reads CASSEFKKQYF. The CDR3 DNA reads as TGTGCCAGCAGTGAATTCAAGAAGCAGTACTTC.

The V gene is TRBV4-3, the J gene TRBJ1-4; D is unresolved. V was trimmed by 0 bases and J by 5 bases, leaving 10 bases between them. The CDR3 sequence is 15 residues long. Per germline, CDR1 LGHNA and CDR2 YSLEER. Here the CDR3 DNA reads TGCGCCAGCAGCCAAGACAGGTCTTTCAATGAAAAACTGTTTTTT. Translation: CASSQDRSFNEKLFF.

The chain has TRBV28 and TRBJ2-3; tentatively, D is TRBD1 or TRBD2 (5 bases each). V lost 8 bases and J lost 5, with 17 bases in between. Germline CDR1 MDHEN, CDR2 SYDVKM. The CDR3 extends over 14 amino acids. The CDR3 region is CASEEGTTRDTQYF. In nucleotides, the CDR3 is TGTGCCAGCGAGGAAGGGACCACACGAGATACGCAGTATTTT.

This rearrangement joins TRBV4-2 to TRBJ1-1, with D possibly matching TRBD1 (6 bases). V was trimmed by 1 base and J by 5 bases, leaving 14 bases between them. Germline V lookup: CDR1 LGHNA, CDR2 YNFKEQ. The CDR3 contains 15 residues. CDR3 in amino acids: CASSQVGTRGTEAFF. CDR3 sequence (DNA): TGTGCCAGCAGCCAAGTGGGGACGAGGGGGACTGAAGCTTTCTTT.

V usage is TRBV19 and J usage is TRBJ2-2; possibly TRBD1 for D (6 bases). V was shortened by 8 bases and J by 4 bases, with 14 bases between the two germline ends. The CDR3 consists of 14 residues. The germline V gene encodes CDR1 LNHDA and CDR2 SQIVND (reference sequence). Here the CDR3 DNA reads TGTGCCAGTGCTGCAGGGGTAACCACCGGGGAGCTGTTTTTT. It encodes CASAAGVTTGELFF.

The chain links TRBV28 to TRBJ2-2; D not resolved. In germline, CDR1 is MDHEN, CDR2 SYDVKM. The CDR3 runs 16 residues. Trimming cost V 6 bases and J 0 bases, with 14 bases left between them. CDR3 DNA sequence: TGTGCCAGCAGACCAGCAGGTGTGGCGAACACCGGGGAGCTGTTTTTT. Residues: CASRPAGVANTGELFF.

As regards this clone: The same CDR3 is also encoded by other DNA sequences in this sample. J is TRBJ2-7 and V is TRBV7-2; TRBD2 aligns across 8 bases. The germline gives CDR1 SGHTA, CDR2 FQGNSA. V was clipped by 5 bases and J by 3 bases; unmatched bases: 6. The CDR3 is made up of 14 amino acids. DNA for the CDR3: TGTGCCAGCAGCCGCTCCGGGACTAGCTACGAGCAGTACTTC. Translated, it gives CASSRSGTSYEQYF.

CDR3 residues: CASTPEKSSGNTIYF. Written as DNA, the CDR3 is TGTGCCAGCACTCCGGAGAAGTCATCTGGAAACACCATATATTTT. This chain joins TRBV6-5 and TRBJ1-3, with D hard to call. Germline CDR1 reads MNHEY; CDR2 reads SVGAGI. The CDR3 has 15 residues. The ends were cut back, 7 bases at V and 1 base at J, with 14 bases in the middle.

The chain links TRBV6-5 to TRBJ2-1; D perhaps matches TRBD2 (5 bases). The ends were cut back, 6 bases at V and 13 bases at J, with 16 bases in the middle. This CDR3 has 12 residues. CDR1 is MNHEY and CDR2 is SVGAGI in the germline V gene. CDR3 sequence (DNA): TGTGCCAGCAGACTCCCTGCGGGTGAACAGTTCTTC. The encoded protein is CASRLPAGEQFF.

In its sample, this clone was seen once. The chain uses TRBV5-6 and TRBJ1-4, with D possibly matching TRBD1 (6 bases). The V gene's germline CDR1 is SGHDT and CDR2 YYEEEE. V dropped 2 bases and J dropped 6 bases, with 11 bases sitting between them. CDR3 length: 14 amino acids. DNA for the CDR3: TGTGCCAGCAGCTTTCCAGGGGAGGATGAAAAACTGTTTTTT. It encodes CASSFPGEDEKLFF.

The rearrangement joins TRBV11-2 to TRBJ2-1; 9 nucleotides agree with TRBD1. The CDR3 runs to 15 residues. V lost 4 bases to trimming and J lost 6 bases; unmatched junction nucleotides: 7. The germline gives CDR1 SGHAT, CDR2 FQNNGV. Here the CDR3 reads CASSSNRGPVNEQFF. In DNA, the CDR3 is TGTGCCAGCAGCTCGAACAGGGGGCCGGTCAATGAGCAGTTCTTC. Looking up the rest from reference TRBV11-2 and TRBJ2-1 gives the full variable domain: EAGVAQSPRYKIIEKRQSVAFWCNPISGHATLYWYQQILGQGPKLLIQFQNNGVVDDSQLPKDRFSAERLKGVDSTLKIQPAKLEDSAVYLCASSSNRGPVNEQFFGPGTRLTVL.

The chain combines TRBV28 with TRBJ2-7; D is perhaps TRBD1 (6 bases). Germline loops: CDR1 MDHEN, CDR2 SYDVKM. Deletions cut 6 bases from V and 6 bases from J, with 18 bases between. The CDR3 covers 14 residues. The CDR3 nucleotides are TGTGCCAGCAGCCCACTTCGCCAGGGGCCCGAGCAGTACTTC. This sequence encodes CASSPLRQGPEQYF.

J is TRBJ1-1 and V is TRBV13, with D perhaps TRBD1 (5 bases). This CDR3 is built from 15 residues. The V end lost 2 bases, the J end lost 12 bases, and 22 bases lay between the germline ends. Germline CDR1 and CDR2: PRHDT and FYEKMQ (reference sequence). This CDR3 reads CASSLTGAAAQGSFF. The CDR3, as DNA: TGTGCCAGCAGCTTAACAGGCGCGGCAGCCCAAGGATCTTTCTTT.

The V call is TRBV29-1, the J call TRBJ2-7, with 12 positions matching TRBD2. Germline V CDR1 and CDR2: SQVTM, ANQGSEA. V dropped 7 bases and J dropped 2; count of bases not matched to a gene: 6. This CDR3 comprises 14 residues. The CDR3 DNA reads TGCAGCGGGGTACTAGCGGGAGGCACCTACGAGCAGTACTTC. This translates into CSGVLAGGTYEQYF.

Details on this clone: Additional DNA sequences in this sample encode the identical CDR3. The CDR3 is CASSSPGTGGYEQYF. The CDR3 DNA sequence: TGTGCCAGCAGTTCCCCCGGGACAGGGGGCTACGAGCAGTACTTC. The V gene is TRBV28, the J gene TRBJ2-7, with TRBD1 matching over 11 bases. Germline V gene data show CDR1 as MDHEN and CDR2 as SYDVKM. The CDR3 loop spans 15 amino acids. The V segment lost 4 bases and the J segment 3 bases; nucleotides outside the gene matches: 5.

The chain links TRBV5-4 to TRBJ1-1; D gene unclear. Trimming left V 4 bases short and J 6 bases short, with 7 bases between. CDR3 length: 11 amino acids. Germline CDR1 is SGHNT and CDR2 is YYREEE (reference sequence). CDR3 protein: CASSRPPEAFF. CDR3 DNA sequence: TGTGCCAGCAGCCGACCCCCTGAAGCTTTCTTT.

V and J are TRBV6-1 and TRBJ1-3; 7 bases align to TRBD1. Germline V gene sequence: CDR1 MNHNS, CDR2 SASEGT. The CDR3 has 17 residues. J gave up 1 base and V 4 bases, and 10 bases lay outside the gene matches. The DNA of the CDR3 is TGTGCCAGCAGTGCTTCCCCCGGGACAGTGTCTGGAAACACCATATATTTT. Protein sequence: CASSASPGTVSGNTIYF.

This clone came up a few times. CDR3 protein: CASSSPGQGGPGELFF. The CDR3 DNA reads as TGTGCCAGCAGTTCCCCGGGACAGGGCGGTCCCGGGGAGCTGTTTTTT. The chain couples TRBV28 to TRBJ2-2; 9 bases fit TRBD1. The junction had 9 bases not matched to a gene; V was cut back by 4 bases and J by 6 bases. The CDR3 is made up of 16 amino acids. CDR1 is MDHEN, CDR2 SYDVKM, per germline.

Turning to this clone: Germline and junction disagree at one end, which may indicate a read error. The chain links TRBV14 to TRBJ1-2; tentative D call: TRBD1 (6 bases). The germline V gene encodes CDR1 SGHDN and CDR2 FVKESK. The CDR3 runs 15 residues. In DNA form, the CDR3 reads TGTACCAGCAGCCAAGCCCCCAGGGGATGGGCCGGCTACACCTTC. This gives the protein CTSSQAPRGWAGYTF.

The chain employs TRBV7-9 and TRBJ2-2; no clear D gene. Germline V gene data show CDR1 as SEHNR and CDR2 as FQNEAQ (reference sequence). V lost 1 base and J 1 base, leaving 10 bases between the germline ends. The CDR3 has 16 residues. In DNA form, the CDR3 reads TGTGCCAGCAGCTTAGGACCGTGGCAGAACACCGGGGAGCTGTTTTTT. Translating it yields CASSLGPWQNTGELFF.

The gene calls are TRBV6-6 and TRBJ1-4; D gene unclear. Germline CDR1 is MNHNY and CDR2 is SVGAGI (reference sequence). Trimming took 7 bases from V and 8 from J, leaving 14 bases between them. The CDR3 is made up of 13 amino acids. The CDR3 DNA is TGTGCCAGCAAAAGGGTCCAAGGGGAAAAACTGTTTTTT. Translation gives CASKRVQGEKLFF.

The V and J genes are TRBV10-1 and TRBJ2-7; unclear D gene. Trimming removed 3 bases from V and 6 bases from J, with 12 bases in between. Looked up from germline, CDR1 is WNHNN and CDR2 is SYGVQD (reference sequence). The CDR3 runs to 13 residues. CDR3 nucleotides: TGCGCCAGCAGTGATCGGTTCCAAAGCGAGCAGTACTTC. Protein product: CASSDRFQSEQYF.

The gene calls are TRBV9 and TRBJ1-2, with 9 bases lining up with TRBD1. Germline V gives CDR1 SGDLS, CDR2 YYNGEE. The V and J ends lost 4 bases and 8 bases, in that order; junction bases with no gene match: 18. This CDR3 is 17 amino acids long. The CDR3 sequence is CASSFNTVGTGRGGYTF. The CDR3 DNA reads as TGTGCCAGCAGCTTCAACACCGTCGGGACAGGGCGAGGGGGCTACACCTTC.

The chain couples TRBV7-9 to TRBJ2-7; no definite D call. Germline V CDR1 and CDR2: SEHNR, FQNEAQ (reference sequence). The CDR3 has 14 amino acids. Trimming took off 1 base at V and 1 base at J, with 8 bases between the two ends. CDR3 region: CASSLVEASYEQYF. CDR3 DNA: TGTGCCAGCAGCTTAGTAGAAGCGTCCTACGAGCAGTACTTC.

V and J are TRBV6-5 and TRBJ1-5; 8 positions match TRBD1. This CDR3 spans 15 amino acids. V was clipped by 6 bases and J by 1 base; unmatched bases: 5. The germline CDR1 and CDR2 sequences are MNHEY and SVGAGI. CDR3 region: CASRPPGGSNQPQHF. CDR3 in DNA: TGTGCCAGCAGACCCCCAGGGGGCAGCAATCAGCCCCAGCATTTT.

V and J are TRBV11-2 and TRBJ1-5, with TRBD1 as a possible D gene (5 bases). The germline V gene has CDR1 SGHAT and CDR2 FQNNGV. Trimming removed 4 bases at V and 7 bases at J, with 14 bases between. This CDR3 comprises 14 residues. CDR3 sequence: CASSSGLMRQPQHF. The CDR3 coding sequence is TGTGCCAGCAGCTCGGGACTGATGAGACAGCCCCAGCATTTT.